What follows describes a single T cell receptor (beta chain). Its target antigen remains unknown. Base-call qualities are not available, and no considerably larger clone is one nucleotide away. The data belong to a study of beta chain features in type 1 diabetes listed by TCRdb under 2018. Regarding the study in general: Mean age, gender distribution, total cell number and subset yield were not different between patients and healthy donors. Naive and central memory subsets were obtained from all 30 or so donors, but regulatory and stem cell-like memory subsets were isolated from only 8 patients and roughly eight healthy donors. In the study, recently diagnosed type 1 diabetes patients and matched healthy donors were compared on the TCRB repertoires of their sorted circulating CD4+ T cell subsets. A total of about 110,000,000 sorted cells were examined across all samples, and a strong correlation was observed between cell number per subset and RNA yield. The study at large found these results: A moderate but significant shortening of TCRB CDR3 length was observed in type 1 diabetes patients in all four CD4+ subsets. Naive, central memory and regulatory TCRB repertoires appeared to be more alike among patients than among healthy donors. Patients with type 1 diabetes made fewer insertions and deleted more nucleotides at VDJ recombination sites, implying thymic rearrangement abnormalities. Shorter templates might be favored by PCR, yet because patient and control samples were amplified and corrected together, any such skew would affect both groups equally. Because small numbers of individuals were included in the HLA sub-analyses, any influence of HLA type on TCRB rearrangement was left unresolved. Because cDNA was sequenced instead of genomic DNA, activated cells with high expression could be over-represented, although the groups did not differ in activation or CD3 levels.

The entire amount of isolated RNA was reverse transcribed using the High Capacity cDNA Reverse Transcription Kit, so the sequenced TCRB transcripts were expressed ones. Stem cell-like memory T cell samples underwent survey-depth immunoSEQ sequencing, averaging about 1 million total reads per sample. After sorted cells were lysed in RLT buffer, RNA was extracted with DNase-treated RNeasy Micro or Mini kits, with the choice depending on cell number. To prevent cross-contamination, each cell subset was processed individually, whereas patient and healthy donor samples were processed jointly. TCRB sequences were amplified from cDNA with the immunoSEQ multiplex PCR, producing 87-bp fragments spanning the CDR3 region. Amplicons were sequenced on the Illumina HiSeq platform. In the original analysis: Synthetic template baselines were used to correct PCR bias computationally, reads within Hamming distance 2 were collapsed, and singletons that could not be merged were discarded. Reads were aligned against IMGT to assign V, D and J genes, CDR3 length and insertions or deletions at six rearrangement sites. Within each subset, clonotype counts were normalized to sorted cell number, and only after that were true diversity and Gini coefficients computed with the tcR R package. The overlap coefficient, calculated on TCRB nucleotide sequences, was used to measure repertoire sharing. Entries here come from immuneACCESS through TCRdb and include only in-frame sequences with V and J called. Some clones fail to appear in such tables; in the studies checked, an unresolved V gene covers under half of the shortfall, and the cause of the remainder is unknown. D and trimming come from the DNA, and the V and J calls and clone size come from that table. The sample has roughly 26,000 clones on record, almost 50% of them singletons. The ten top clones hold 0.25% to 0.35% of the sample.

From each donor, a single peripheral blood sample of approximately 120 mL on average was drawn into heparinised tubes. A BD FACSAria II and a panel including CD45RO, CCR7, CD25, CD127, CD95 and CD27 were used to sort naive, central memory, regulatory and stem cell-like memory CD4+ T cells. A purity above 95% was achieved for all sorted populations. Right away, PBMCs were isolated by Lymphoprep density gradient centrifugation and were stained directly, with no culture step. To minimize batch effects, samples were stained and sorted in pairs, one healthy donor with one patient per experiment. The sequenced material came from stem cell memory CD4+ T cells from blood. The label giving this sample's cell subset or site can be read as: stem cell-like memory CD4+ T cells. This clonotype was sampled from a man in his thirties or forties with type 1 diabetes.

The DNA is as follows: TGCGCCAGCAGCCAGGCAGGGGTCGGAAACACCATATATTTT. It specifies CASSQAGVGNTIYF. The chain was built from TRBV4-1 and TRBJ1-3, and TRBD1 may be the D gene, going by 6 matching bases. CDR1 and CDR2 were assigned from the germline V gene as MGHRA and YSYEKL. The V and J ends are trimmed by 3 bases and 4 bases, leaving 10 bases between them. The CDR3 runs 14 amino acids, cysteine and phenylalanine included. The only DNA kept is the CDR3, 42 bases in frame from the first base.